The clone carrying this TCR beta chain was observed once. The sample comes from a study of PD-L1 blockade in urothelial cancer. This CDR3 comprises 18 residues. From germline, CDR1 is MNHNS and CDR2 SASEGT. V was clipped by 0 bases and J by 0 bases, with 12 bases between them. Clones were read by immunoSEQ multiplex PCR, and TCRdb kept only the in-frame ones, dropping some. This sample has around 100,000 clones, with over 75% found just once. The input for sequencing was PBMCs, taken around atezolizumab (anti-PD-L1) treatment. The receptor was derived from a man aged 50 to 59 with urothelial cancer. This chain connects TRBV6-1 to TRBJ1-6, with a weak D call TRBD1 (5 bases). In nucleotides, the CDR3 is TGTGCCAGCAGTGAAGCGGGGGACTTCTTCTCCTATAATTCACCCCTCCACTTT. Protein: CASSEAGDFFSYNSPLHF.